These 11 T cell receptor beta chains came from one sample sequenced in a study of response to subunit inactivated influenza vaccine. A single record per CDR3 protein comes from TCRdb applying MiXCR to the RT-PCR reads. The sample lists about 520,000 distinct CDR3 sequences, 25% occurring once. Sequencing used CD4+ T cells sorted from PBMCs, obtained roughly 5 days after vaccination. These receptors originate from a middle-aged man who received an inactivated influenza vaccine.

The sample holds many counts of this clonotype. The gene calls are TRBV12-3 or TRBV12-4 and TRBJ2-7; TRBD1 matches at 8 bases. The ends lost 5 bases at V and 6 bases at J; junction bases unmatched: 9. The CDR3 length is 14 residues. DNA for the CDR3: TGTGCCAGCAGTCCCGGGACAGGTGTCGTCGAGCAGTACTTC. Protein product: CASSPGTGVVEQYF.

DNA of the CDR3: TGCGCCAGCAGCTTGCCAGAGAGATATGGCTACACCTTC. The encoded protein is CASSLPERYGYTF. V is TRBV5-1 and J is TRBJ1-2; D not resolved. The V end was cut by 1 base, the J end by 5 bases, with 9 bases between. This CDR3 is 13 amino acids long. The germline CDR1 and CDR2 sequences are SGHRS and YFSETQ.

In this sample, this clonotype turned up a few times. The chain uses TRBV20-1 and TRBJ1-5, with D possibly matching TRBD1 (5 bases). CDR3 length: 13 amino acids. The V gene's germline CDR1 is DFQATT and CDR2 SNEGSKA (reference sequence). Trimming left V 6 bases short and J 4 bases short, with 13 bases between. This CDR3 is CSAFGTGNQPQHF. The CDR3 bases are TGCAGTGCCTTTGGGACTGGGAATCAGCCCCAGCATTTT.

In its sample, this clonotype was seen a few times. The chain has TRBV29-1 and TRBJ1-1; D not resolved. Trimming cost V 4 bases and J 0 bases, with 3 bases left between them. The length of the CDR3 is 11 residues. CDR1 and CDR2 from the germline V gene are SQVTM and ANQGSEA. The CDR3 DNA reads TGCAGCGTTGCTATGAACACTGAAGCTTTCTTT. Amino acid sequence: CSVAMNTEAFF. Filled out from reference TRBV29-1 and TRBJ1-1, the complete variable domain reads SAVISQKPSRDICQRGTSLTIQCQVDSQVTMMFWYRQQPGQSLTLIATANQGSEATYESGFVIDKFPISRPNLTFSTLTVSNMSPEDSSIYLCSVAMNTEAFFGQGTRLTVV.

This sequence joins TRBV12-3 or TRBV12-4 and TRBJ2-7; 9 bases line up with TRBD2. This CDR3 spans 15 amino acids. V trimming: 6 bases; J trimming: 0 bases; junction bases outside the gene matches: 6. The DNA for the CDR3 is TGTGCCAGCAGGTGGAGCGGGGGGCCCTCCTACGAGCAGTACTTC. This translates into CASRWSGGPSYEQYF.

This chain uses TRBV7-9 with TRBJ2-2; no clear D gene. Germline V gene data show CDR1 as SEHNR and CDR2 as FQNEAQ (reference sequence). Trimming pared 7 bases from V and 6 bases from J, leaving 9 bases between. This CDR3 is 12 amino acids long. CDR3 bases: TGTGCCAGCACGTCTCTGTCCGGGGAGCTGTTTTTT. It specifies CASTSLSGELFF.

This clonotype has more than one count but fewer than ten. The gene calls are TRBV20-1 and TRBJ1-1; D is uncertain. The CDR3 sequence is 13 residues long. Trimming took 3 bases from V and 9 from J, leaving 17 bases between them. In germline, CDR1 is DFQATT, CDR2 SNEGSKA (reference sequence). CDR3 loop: CSARVPWETQAFF. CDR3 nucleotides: TGCAGTGCTAGGGTCCCTTGGGAGACACAAGCTTTCTTT.

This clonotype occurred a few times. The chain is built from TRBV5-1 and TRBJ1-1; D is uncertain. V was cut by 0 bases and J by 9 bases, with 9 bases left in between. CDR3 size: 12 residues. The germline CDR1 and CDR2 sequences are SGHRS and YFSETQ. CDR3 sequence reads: CASSLAEGKAFF. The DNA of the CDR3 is TGCGCCAGCAGCTTGGCCGAGGGAAAAGCTTTCTTT.

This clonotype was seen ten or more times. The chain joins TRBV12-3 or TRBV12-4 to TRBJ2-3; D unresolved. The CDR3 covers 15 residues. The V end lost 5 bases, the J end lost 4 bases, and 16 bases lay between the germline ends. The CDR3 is CASSAAAPRPDTQYF. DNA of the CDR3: TGTGCCAGCAGTGCTGCGGCACCCCGGCCAGATACGCAGTATTTT.

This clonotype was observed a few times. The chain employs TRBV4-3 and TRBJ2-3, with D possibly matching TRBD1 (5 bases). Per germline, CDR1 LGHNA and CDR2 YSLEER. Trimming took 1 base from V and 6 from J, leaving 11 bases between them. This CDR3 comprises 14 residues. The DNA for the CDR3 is TGCGCCAGCAGCCAAGGACAGAAGGGGGATACGCAGTATTTT. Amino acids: CASSQGQKGDTQYF.

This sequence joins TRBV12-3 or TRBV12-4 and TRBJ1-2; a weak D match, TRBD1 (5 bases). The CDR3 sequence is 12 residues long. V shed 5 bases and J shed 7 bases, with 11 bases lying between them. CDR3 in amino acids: CASSKQVSGYTF. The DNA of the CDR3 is TGTGCCAGCAGTAAACAGGTTTCTGGCTACACCTTC.